This TCR beta chain was found in a study of identical twins. This clonotype was seen a few times. Through template switching, a universal primer site was introduced, and the cDNA contained unique molecular identifiers. TCRdb processed the 5' RACE reads anew with MiXCR; each CDR3 protein has one entry. The data contain a few hundred thousand distinct CDR3 sequences, approximately 10% of them seen just once; the ten biggest clones take up around 3.1%. Trimming stripped 4 bases from V and 0 bases from J, with 10 bases between. The CDR3 is 14 residues long. CDR1 is KGHSH, CDR2 LQKENI, per germline. The same data also went into a second study, on yellow fever vaccine responses in identical twins. That source reports: The authors reported partly convergent, partly personalized vaccine responses in identical twins.

The specimen sequenced was PBMCs. This receptor was obtained from a woman between 18 and 29 years old in good health. The chain has TRBV18 and TRBJ2-7; D is unclear. Here the CDR3 reads CASSQSYSSYEQYF. The CDR3 nucleotides read TGTGCCAGCTCACAGTCGTACAGCTCCTACGAGCAGTACTTC.